This T cell receptor (beta chain) was sequenced during a study of blood T cell repertoires in COVID-19. Study details: Sample material is recorded as cDNA or gDNA derived from T cells, B-cell-depleted T cells, or PBMCs.

Germline assignment: CDR1 SGHTA and CDR2 FQGNSA. The trim removed 0 bases at V and 6 bases at J, leaving 7 bases unmatched. This CDR3 contains 16 residues. Assay: immunoSEQ multiplex PCR; the TCRdb copy retains only in-frame clones and omits some. Here the sample spans about 49,000 clones, about 88% being singletons. The chain carries TRBV7-2 and TRBJ1-5; TRBD1 agrees at 8 bases. Sequences were obtained from peripheral blood. The receptor's source is a man aged 35 to 55 with active COVID-19. CDR3 sequence (DNA): TGTGCCAGCAGCTTAGCGGCTCAGGGGGCAGGTCAGCCCCAGCATTTT. Its protein product is CASSLAAQGAGQPQHF.